The clone carrying this TCR beta chain was recorded many times. What it binds is not known. Preparation of the TCRbeta library involved a method that used unique molecular identifiers. TCRdb re-called the PCR reads with MiXCR, one entry per CDR3 protein. The sample includes fewer than 350,000 distinct CDR3 sequences, roughly 11% seen only once; the top ten take around 20%. Germline CDR1 reads MRHNA; CDR2 reads SNTAGT. This CDR3 spans 13 amino acids. Trimming took 2 bases from V and 6 from J, leaving 8 bases between them. This record belongs to a study of T-cell reconstitution after alpha-beta-depleted transplantation in children. General observations from the study: T-cell counts and diversity at one year following transplant were attributed mainly to newly produced T cells.

The chain couples TRBV6-4 to TRBJ2-1; D perhaps matches TRBD2 (6 bases). This material consisted of peripheral blood, taken 180 days after TCRalphabeta/CD19-depleted stem cell transplant. This receptor was identified in a male patient under 10 years old who had a stem cell transplant for chronic granulomatous disease, so the T cells may come from the graft donor. In nucleotides, the CDR3 is TGTGCCAGCAGTGACCGGGAGAGCAATGAGCAGTTCTTC. Translation gives CASSDRESNEQFF.